The 24 T cell receptor beta chains below all came from one sample that was sequenced in a study of shared clonotypes between healthy human individuals (dated by TCRdb to 2019 to 2021). Library method: the immunoSEQ multiplex PCR assay. In its TCRdb copy, this immuneACCESS table keeps in-frame sequences only and misses some clones. Where compared with another copy, unresolved V genes explain less than half of these, and the others have no known cause. The sample table lists around 2,000,000 clones, 95% of them with a count of one. Clones ranked in the top ten supply around 0.13% of the sample. Sequenced input: naive CD4+ T cells sorted from blood. The cell subset or site label, read with the paper, signifies: CD45RA+ positively selected. The receptors here all came from a man aged 18 to 30 in good health.

The gene calls are TRBV10-2 and TRBJ2-2; perhaps TRBD2 as D (6 bases). The CDR3 is made up of 14 amino acids. Looked up from germline, CDR1 is WSHSY and CDR2 is SAAADI. Trimming removed 4 bases from V and 4 bases from J, with 10 bases in between. CDR3 in amino acids: CASSVAGSTGELFF. For the CDR3, the DNA is TGCGCCAGCAGTGTTGCGGGATCCACCGGGGAGCTGTTTTTT.

Concerning this clone itself: One end of the junction does not line up with germline, which may come from a read error. The gene calls are TRBV7-7 and TRBJ2-5; the match to TRBD2 covers 7 bases. CDR1 is SSHAT and CDR2 is FNYEAQ in the germline V gene (reference sequence). CDR3 size: 16 residues. Here the CDR3 DNA reads TGTGCTAGCAGCAAAAGCGGGAAAGGAACAAGAGAGACCCAGTACTTC. It translates to CASSKSGKGTRETQYF.

The chain links TRBV18 to TRBJ1-1; TRBD1 is a possible D gene (6 bases). The CDR3 runs to 16 residues. CDR1 is KGHSH and CDR2 is LQKENI in the germline V gene. Trimming removed 2 bases from V and 1 base from J, with 14 bases in between. CDR3 region: CASSPSRGRRNTEAFF. Written as DNA, the CDR3 is TGTGCCAGCTCACCATCCCGGGGGCGGAGGAACACTGAAGCTTTCTTT. Looking up the rest from reference TRBV18 and TRBJ1-1 gives the full variable domain: NAGVMQNPRHLVRRRGQEARLRCSPMKGHSHVYWYRQLPEEGLKFMVYLQKENIIDESGMPKERFSAEFPKEGPSILRIQQVVRGDSAAYFCASSPSRGRRNTEAFFGQGTRLTVV.

Of note for this clone: The same CDR3 arises from other DNA sequences in this sample as well. This chain uses TRBV30 with TRBJ1-1, with D possibly being TRBD1 (5 bases). CDR1 is GTSNPN and CDR2 is SVGIG in the germline V gene (reference sequence). This CDR3 is built from 13 residues. The ends were cut back, 0 bases at V and 4 bases at J, with 9 bases in the middle. CDR3 amino acids: CAWSVLGGTEAFF. Here the CDR3 DNA reads TGTGCCTGGAGTGTACTGGGGGGCACTGAAGCTTTCTTT.

The rearrangement links TRBV6-6 to TRBJ1-4; D might be TRBD1 (5 bases). The V gene's germline CDR1 is MNHNY and CDR2 SVGAGI (reference sequence). Deletions cut 7 bases from V and 8 bases from J, with 17 bases between. This CDR3 has 14 residues. The CDR3 reads CASTPWPGGEKLFF. The CDR3 DNA follows: TGTGCCAGCACCCCATGGCCTGGGGGAGAAAAACTGTTTTTT.

CDR3 coding DNA: TGTGCCAGCCACCTCTCCCGGGGGACTGAAGCTTTCTTT. Its protein is CASHLSRGTEAFF. J is TRBJ1-1 and V is TRBV27; the D gene is possibly TRBD1 (5 bases). This CDR3 has 13 amino acids. Trimming cost V 8 bases and J 5 bases, with 15 bases left between them. Germline V gene data show CDR1 as MNHEY and CDR2 as SMNVEV (reference sequence).

CDR3 sequence reads: CASSALPLSGGPVGSDTQYF. The CDR3 DNA reads as TGCGCCAGCAGTGCCCTCCCCCTGTCGGGGGGGCCGGTGGGGTCAGATACGCAGTATTTT. The chain couples TRBV10-1 to TRBJ2-3; TRBD2 matches 8 bases. In germline, CDR1 is WNHNN, CDR2 SYGVQD (reference sequence). V was clipped by 4 bases and J by 4 bases; unmatched bases: 22. The CDR3 has 20 amino acids.

This clone was counted once. The chain combines TRBV4-1 with TRBJ1-1, with 10 bases fitting TRBD1. The V gene's germline CDR1 is MGHRA and CDR2 YSYEKL. Germline trimming cut 4 bases from V and 0 bases from J; bases unmatched to any gene: 5. This CDR3 is 16 amino acids long. In DNA form, the CDR3 reads TGCGCCAGCAGCCGGGACAGGGGCGGAATGAACACTGAAGCTTTCTTT. Its translation: CASSRDRGGMNTEAFF.

The V and J genes are TRBV9 and TRBJ2-3; 15 bases align to TRBD2. This CDR3 is built from 19 residues. Germline V lookup: CDR1 SGDLS, CDR2 YYNGEE. V lost 4 bases to trimming and J lost 2 bases; unmatched junction nucleotides: 11. CDR3 DNA: TGTGCCAGCAGCCCCCAGCCGGGACTAGCGGGAGGAATCACAGATACGCAGTATTTT. It specifies CASSPQPGLAGGITDTQYF.

J is TRBJ1-1 and V is TRBV10-2; D ambiguous. Germline V gene lookup returns CDR1 WSHSY and CDR2 SAAADI. This CDR3 is built from 13 residues. Trimming stripped 6 bases from V and 1 base from J, with 9 bases between. The CDR3 DNA sequence: TGCGCCAGCAGGATGCAGTCGAACACTGAAGCTTTCTTT. It translates to CASRMQSNTEAFF.

The genes are TRBV18 and TRBJ1-2, with a tentative D call TRBD1 (5 bases). V lost 2 bases to trimming and J lost 0 bases, with 13 bases between them. The CDR3 is made up of 16 amino acids. Germline assignment: CDR1 KGHSH and CDR2 LQKENI. The CDR3 DNA follows: TGTGCCAGCTCACCAGGGGCGGAAAGAGCTAACTATGGCTACACCTTC. Translating it yields CASSPGAERANYGYTF.

The chain uses TRBV28 and TRBJ2-1, with 10 bases lining up with TRBD2. CDR1 and CDR2 (germline): MDHEN, SYDVKM. V lost 5 bases to trimming and J lost 8 bases; unmatched junction nucleotides: 9. This CDR3 has 15 residues. The CDR3 nucleotides read TGTGCCAGCAGTGCCTTACTAGCGGGGATCGATGAGCAGTTCTTC. Its translation: CASSALLAGIDEQFF.

CDR3 DNA: TGTGCCAGCAGCGGGTCTAGCGGGGGCCTCAGCACAGATACGCAGTATTTT. As protein: CASSGSSGGLSTDTQYF. The genes are TRBV9 and TRBJ2-3, with 10 bases lining up with TRBD2. The CDR3 has 17 amino acids. Trimming removed 3 bases from V and 0 bases from J; junction bases left unmatched: 7. Germline values: CDR1 SGDLS, CDR2 YYNGEE.

This clone was counted a single time. This chain uses TRBV6-5 with TRBJ2-1, with 8 bases aligning to TRBD1. The CDR3 has 15 amino acids. Germline CDR1 and CDR2: MNHEY and SVGAGI. Trimming took 2 bases from V and 3 from J; bases not matched to a gene: 3. CDR3 sequence (DNA): TGTGCCAGCAGTTACCCAGGGGGCGACTACAATGAGCAGTTCTTC. It encodes CASSYPGGDYNEQFF.

V gene TRBV7-9 combines with J gene TRBJ1-2; perhaps TRBD1 as D (6 bases). The V end was cut by 3 bases, the J end by 6 bases, with 17 bases between. This CDR3 is built from 15 residues. The germline V gene encodes CDR1 SEHNR and CDR2 FQNEAQ (reference sequence). The CDR3 bases are TGTGCCAGCAGCTTGGGATCCACGCGGACAGATGGCTACACCTTC. Protein sequence: CASSLGSTRTDGYTF.

The CDR3 nucleotides are TGCGCCAGCAGCCGTAGCGGGACGGGTACCTACAATGAGCAGTTCTTC. It specifies CASSRSGTGTYNEQFF. This chain uses TRBV5-1 with TRBJ2-1, with 8 positions matching TRBD2. Germline CDR1 and CDR2: SGHRS and YFSETQ. V dropped 4 bases and J dropped 2; count of bases not matched to a gene: 8. The CDR3 spans 16 residues.

The chain couples TRBV6-5 to TRBJ2-5; 8 bases align to TRBD1. Unmatched junction bases numbered 6, after V lost 5 bases and J lost 7 bases. Germline V lookup: CDR1 MNHEY, CDR2 SVGAGI. The CDR3 is 13 amino acids. CDR3 protein: CASSMDRVGTQYF. In nucleotides, the CDR3 is TGTGCCAGCAGTATGGACAGGGTTGGGACCCAGTACTTC.

This chain uses TRBV7-2 with TRBJ2-3; no firm D call. The germline V gene encodes CDR1 SGHTA and CDR2 FQGNSA. V was shortened by 5 bases and J by 0 bases, with 12 bases between the two germline ends. CDR3 length: 15 residues. The CDR3 region has the DNA TGTGCCAGCAGCATTAGTGGTTCTAGCACAGATACGCAGTATTTT. Translated: CASSISGSSTDTQYF.

The gene calls are TRBV2 and TRBJ1-6; D uncertain. V was pared by 1 base and J by 0 bases, with 7 bases between. The CDR3 sequence is 16 residues long. From germline, CDR1 is SNHLY and CDR2 FYNNEI. The chain's CDR3 is CASSEVGSSYNSPLHF. The CDR3 DNA is TGTGCCAGCAGTGAAGTGGGGAGCTCCTATAATTCACCCCTCCACTTT.

This chain connects TRBV5-1 to TRBJ1-2; possibly TRBD1 for D (6 bases). Trimming cost V 4 bases and J 1 base, with 11 bases left between them. The germline gives CDR1 SGHRS, CDR2 YFSETQ. The CDR3 sequence is 14 residues long. The CDR3 coding sequence is TGCGCCAGCAGCCGGGACACCTTTAACTATGGCTACACCTTC. Amino acids: CASSRDTFNYGYTF.

The chain carries TRBV11-2 and TRBJ2-5, with 7 bases aligning to TRBD1. CDR3 size: 13 residues. The germline gives CDR1 SGHAT, CDR2 FQNNGV. V shed 5 bases, J shed 5 bases, and the junction held 5 bases outside the gene matches. CDR3: CASSPGTDETQYF. Written as DNA, the CDR3 is TGTGCCAGCAGCCCCGGGACAGATGAGACCCAGTACTTC.

This clone is a singleton in its sample. The chain couples TRBV5-1 to TRBJ1-4, with D uncertain. CDR1 and CDR2 from the germline V gene are SGHRS and YFSETQ. The CDR3 loop spans 14 amino acids. V lost 2 bases, J lost 1 base, and 6 bases lay in between. This CDR3 is CASSFWGTNEKLFF. DNA of the CDR3: TGCGCCAGCAGCTTTTGGGGAACTAATGAAAAACTGTTTTTT.

In the case of this clone: The sample contains more than one DNA sequence encoding this CDR3. The gene calls are TRBV10-3 and TRBJ2-5; the match to TRBD2 covers 10 bases. The ends lost 4 bases at V and 4 bases at J; junction bases unmatched: 3. Looked up from germline, CDR1 is ENHRY and CDR2 is SYGVKD. The CDR3 loop spans 14 amino acids. The DNA of the CDR3 is TGTGCCATCAGTGGACTAGCGGGCGGAGAGACCCAGTACTTC. This sequence encodes CAISGLAGGETQYF.

On this clone itself: Other nucleotide sequences in the sample specify the same CDR3. The chain uses TRBV5-1 and TRBJ2-3, with 10 bases that match TRBD1. The CDR3 totals 15 residues. V gave up 2 bases and J gave up 3 bases; unmatched junction bases: 3. CDR1 is SGHRS, CDR2 YFSETQ, per germline. CDR3 loop: CASSLGQGGTDTQYF. CDR3 in DNA: TGCGCCAGCAGCTTAGGACAGGGGGGAACAGATACGCAGTATTTT.